A selection of T cell receptor beta chains follows, all from one sample in a study of T cell changes during pregnancy in multiple sclerosis. Profiling relied on immunoSEQ multiplex PCR, and the TCRdb table lists in-frame clones only, not all of them. The sample lists some 40,000 clones; approximately 88% were seen once. The sequences come from CD4+ T cells from peripheral blood mononuclear cells, collected in the first trimester of pregnancy. Receptors were obtained from a female donor with multiple sclerosis, enrolled in a pregnancy study. CDR3s include the opening cysteine and the closing phenylalanine or tryptophan. Fields, in order: clone size, J gene, V gene, D gene, CDR3 DNA, CDR3 protein. A D gene is named only where the DNA matches it firmly. Size is stated for part of the rows, as once, few or many counts, or as a class when the clone is expanded.

clone size: .
J gene: TRBJ2-7
V gene: TRBV10-3
D gene: .
CDR3 DNA: TGTGCCATCAGTCGGGATGGGTACGAGCAGTACTTC
CDR3 protein: CAISRDGYEQYF

clone size: .
J gene: TRBJ1-1
V gene: TRBV14
D gene: .
CDR3 DNA: TGTGCCAGCAGCCGGACAAACACTGAAGCTTTCTTT
CDR3 protein: CASSRTNTEAFF

clone size: .
J gene: TRBJ2-3
V gene: TRBV5-1
D gene: .
CDR3 DNA: TGCGCCAGCAGCGAGGGGGTGTCACATGATACGCAGTATTTT
CDR3 protein: CASSEGVSHDTQYF

clone size: .
J gene: TRBJ2-1
V gene: TRBV6-1
D gene: TRBD2
CDR3 DNA: TGTGCCAGCAGCGCACTAGCGGGAGGGCCAGATGAGCAGTTCTTC
CDR3 protein: CASSALAGGPDEQFF

clone size: .
J gene: TRBJ2-1
V gene: TRBV19
D gene: TRBD2
CDR3 DNA: TGTGCCAGTAGTATTCTACAGGGAGGTAGCGGGAGGGGCAATGAGCAGTTCTTC
CDR3 protein: CASSILQGGSGRGNEQFF

clone size: .
J gene: TRBJ1-4
V gene: TRBV2
D gene: .
CDR3 DNA: TGTGCCAGCACGCCGGATGAAAAACTGTTTTTT
CDR3 protein: CASTPDEKLFF

clone size: few
J gene: TRBJ2-5
V gene: TRBV6-6
D gene: .
CDR3 DNA: TGTGCCAGCAGGGGGCTCGAGACCCAGTACTTC
CDR3 protein: CASRGLETQYF

clone size: .
J gene: TRBJ2-5
V gene: TRBV19
D gene: TRBD2
CDR3 DNA: TGTGCCAGTAGAAGGACTAGCAGGGAGACCCAGTACTTC
CDR3 protein: CASRRTSRETQYF

clone size: .
J gene: TRBJ1-5
V gene: TRBV30
D gene: TRBD1
CDR3 DNA: TGTGCCTGGAGTGTACAGACAGGGGGGCAGCCCCAGCATTTT
CDR3 protein: CAWSVQTGGQPQHF

clone size: .
J gene: TRBJ2-3
V gene: TRBV6-5
D gene: .
CDR3 DNA: TGTGCCAGCAGTTACTCAACAGGGCGAAGCACAGATACGCAGTATTTT
CDR3 protein: CASSYSTGRSTDTQYF

clone size: .
J gene: TRBJ2-5
V gene: TRBV5-4
D gene: .
CDR3 DNA: TGTGCCAGCAGCTTGGGACAGGCCCAAGAGACCCAGTACTTC
CDR3 protein: CASSLGQAQETQYF

clone size: .
J gene: TRBJ2-2
V gene: TRBV28
D gene: .
CDR3 DNA: TGTGCCAGCAGACCCGGGACTCCCGGCGGGGAGCTGTTTTTT
CDR3 protein: CASRPGTPGGELFF

clone size: .
J gene: TRBJ1-1
V gene: TRBV28
D gene: .
CDR3 DNA: TGTGCCAGCAGAGCCCAGCGACGGGGTGGGGAAGCTTTCTTT
CDR3 protein: CASRAQRRGGEAFF

clone size: .
J gene: TRBJ2-5
V gene: TRBV5-6
D gene: TRBD2
CDR3 DNA: TGTGCCAGCAGCTTGGGCGGGAGGGGAGTCCAAGAGACCCAGTACTTC
CDR3 protein: CASSLGGRGVQETQYF

clone size: .
J gene: TRBJ2-1
V gene: TRBV11-2
D gene: TRBD2
CDR3 DNA: TGTGCCAGCAGCTCCCTTGAATTAGCGGGAGTGGGCAATGAGCAGTTCTTC
CDR3 protein: CASSSLELAGVGNEQFF

clone size: .
J gene: TRBJ2-3
V gene: TRBV10-3
D gene: .
CDR3 DNA: TGTGCCATCAGTGGTTGGGTAGGACAGTCTGGCACAGATACGCAGTATTTT
CDR3 protein: CAISGWVGQSGTDTQYF

clone size: once
J gene: TRBJ2-5
V gene: TRBV5-1
D gene: TRBD2
CDR3 DNA: TGCGCCAGCAGCTTGACTAGCGGGGGGGAGACCCAGTACTTC
CDR3 protein: CASSLTSGGETQYF

clone size: .
J gene: TRBJ1-1
V gene: TRBV29-1
D gene: .
CDR3 DNA: TGCAGCGTTTTTTTCCCAGGGGTAGACACTGAAGCTTTCTTT
CDR3 protein: CSVFFPGVDTEAFF

clone size: once
J gene: TRBJ2-7
V gene: TRBV6-4
D gene: TRBD2
CDR3 DNA: TGTGCCAGCAGCGGACTAGTTTACGAGCAGTACTTC
CDR3 protein: CASSGLVYEQYF

clone size: .
J gene: TRBJ2-7
V gene: TRBV7-9
D gene: TRBD2
CDR3 DNA: TGTGCCAGCAGCTTCACAGAGCGGGGGGAGCAGTACTTC
CDR3 protein: CASSFTERGEQYF

clone size: .
J gene: TRBJ2-2
V gene: TRBV27
D gene: TRBD1
CDR3 DNA: TGTGCCAGCACCAACAGGGGAACCGGGGAGCTGTTTTTT
CDR3 protein: CASTNRGTGELFF

clone size: .
J gene: TRBJ1-2
V gene: TRBV28
D gene: TRBD1
CDR3 DNA: TGTGCCAGCACCCCCCAGGGGGCTTACTATGGCTACACCTTC
CDR3 protein: CASTPQGAYYGYTF

clone size: .
J gene: TRBJ2-1
V gene: TRBV6-4
D gene: .
CDR3 DNA: TGTGCCAGCAGTGAGACGGGATACAATGAGCAGTTCTTC
CDR3 protein: CASSETGYNEQFF

clone size: .
J gene: TRBJ2-2
V gene: TRBV7-8
D gene: TRBD2
CDR3 DNA: TGTGCCAGCAGCTTTAGAGAGCGGGGTAACACCGGGGAGCTGTTTTTT
CDR3 protein: CASSFRERGNTGELFF

clone size: .
J gene: TRBJ1-1
V gene: TRBV5-1
D gene: TRBD1
CDR3 DNA: TGCGCCAGCAGCGCTTCCGGGACAGATTGGCGAATACGCCCCGAAGCTTTCTTT
CDR3 protein: CASSASGTDWRIRPEAFF

clone size: .
J gene: TRBJ2-3
V gene: TRBV5-1
D gene: TRBD2
CDR3 DNA: TGCGCCAGCAGCTTGCGGTTAGCGGGAGCCTCAAGCGGTACGCAGTATTTT
CDR3 protein: CASSLRLAGASSGTQYF

clone size: .
J gene: TRBJ1-5
V gene: TRBV7-9
D gene: .
CDR3 DNA: TGTGCCAGCAGCTTACATAGCAATCAGCCCCAGCATTTT
CDR3 protein: CASSLHSNQPQHF

clone size: .
J gene: TRBJ2-7
V gene: TRBV6-1
D gene: TRBD1
CDR3 DNA: TGTGCCAGCAAAGAGTACAGGGGAGCCTACGAGCAGTACTTC
CDR3 protein: CASKEYRGAYEQYF

clone size: .
J gene: TRBJ2-7
V gene: TRBV27
D gene: .
CDR3 DNA: TGTGCCAGCAGTCCCGGGAAGATTAGATACGAGCAGTACTTC
CDR3 protein: CASSPGKIRYEQYF

clone size: .
J gene: TRBJ2-1
V gene: TRBV5-1
D gene: .
CDR3 DNA: TGCGCCAGCAGGGAAGGGGATAACAATGAGCAGTTCTTC
CDR3 protein: CASREGDNNEQFF

clone size: .
J gene: TRBJ2-2
V gene: TRBV9
D gene: .
CDR3 DNA: TGTGCCAGCAGCGTAGCTACCAGGGCACGCGCCGGGGAGCTGTTTTTT
CDR3 protein: CASSVATRARAGELFF

clone size: .
J gene: TRBJ2-6
V gene: TRBV4-1
D gene: .
CDR3 DNA: TGCGCCAGCAGCCAGCCCCTAGAATCTGGGGCCAACGTCCTGACTTTC
CDR3 protein: CASSQPLESGANVLTF

clone size: .
J gene: TRBJ2-5
V gene: TRBV2
D gene: .
CDR3 DNA: TGTGCCAGCAGTGAAGTACTAGAGACCCAGTACTTC
CDR3 protein: CASSEVLETQYF

clone size: .
J gene: TRBJ2-2
V gene: TRBV30
D gene: .
CDR3 DNA: TGTGCCTGGAGTTCCTACACCGGGGAGCTGTTTTTT
CDR3 protein: CAWSSYTGELFF

clone size: .
J gene: TRBJ1-1
V gene: TRBV5-4
D gene: TRBD1
CDR3 DNA: TGTGCCAGCAGCTTGGAGCAGACAGGGTATGAAGCTTTCTTT
CDR3 protein: CASSLEQTGYEAFF

clone size: .
J gene: TRBJ2-3
V gene: TRBV5-5
D gene: TRBD1
CDR3 DNA: TGTGCCAGCAGCGGGAGAACAGGGGGAGCAAGCACAGATACGCAGTATTTT
CDR3 protein: CASSGRTGGASTDTQYF

clone size: once
J gene: TRBJ1-2
V gene: TRBV7-2
D gene: .
CDR3 DNA: TGTGCCAGCAGCGCCTACAGGGACTATGGCTACACCTTC
CDR3 protein: CASSAYRDYGYTF

clone size: .
J gene: TRBJ2-3
V gene: TRBV7-9
D gene: TRBD2
CDR3 DNA: TGTGCCAGCAGCTTAGCCGGGGGGGGAGATACGCAGTATTTT
CDR3 protein: CASSLAGGGDTQYF

clone size: .
J gene: TRBJ1-5
V gene: TRBV2
D gene: TRBD1
CDR3 DNA: TGTGCCAGCAGTCTACAGGGGATACATCAGCCCCAGCATTTT
CDR3 protein: CASSLQGIHQPQHF

clone size: .
J gene: TRBJ2-5
V gene: TRBV29-1
D gene: .
CDR3 DNA: TGCAGCGTTGGCCAGGGAGGTTCAGAGACCCAGTACTTC
CDR3 protein: CSVGQGGSETQYF

clone size: .
J gene: TRBJ2-2
V gene: TRBV5-4
D gene: TRBD2
CDR3 DNA: TGTGCCAGCAGCTTAAATGGGGGGAGGGCCGGGGAGCTGTTTTTT
CDR3 protein: CASSLNGGRAGELFF

clone size: .
J gene: TRBJ2-7
V gene: TRBV2
D gene: .
CDR3 DNA: TGTGCCAGCAGTGAAGCGCCGGTCGGCGAGCAGTACTTC
CDR3 protein: CASSEAPVGEQYF

clone size: .
J gene: TRBJ2-7
V gene: TRBV30
D gene: .
CDR3 DNA: TGTGCCTGGAGTGTAGGGGCCCAAAGCTCCTACGAGCAGTACTTC
CDR3 protein: CAWSVGAQSSYEQYF

clone size: .
J gene: TRBJ2-7
V gene: TRBV7-2
D gene: TRBD2
CDR3 DNA: TGTGCCAGCAGCTTCGGGGGGGCCCTCGGCGAGCAGTACTTC
CDR3 protein: CASSFGGALGEQYF

clone size: .
J gene: TRBJ1-2
V gene: TRBV9
D gene: .
CDR3 DNA: TGTGCCAGCAGCCGGACAGAGGGGCGGTATGGCTACACCTTC
CDR3 protein: CASSRTEGRYGYTF

clone size: .
J gene: TRBJ1-2
V gene: TRBV7-2
D gene: .
CDR3 DNA: TGTGCCAGCAGCAACGACTACTACTATGGCTACACCTTC
CDR3 protein: CASSNDYYYGYTF

clone size: .
J gene: TRBJ2-5
V gene: TRBV10-3
D gene: TRBD2
CDR3 DNA: TGTGCCATCAGTGAAGCTAGCGGGAGGGTGGGGGAGACCCAGTACTTC
CDR3 protein: CAISEASGRVGETQYF

clone size: .
J gene: TRBJ2-3
V gene: TRBV9
D gene: .
CDR3 DNA: TGTGCCAGCAGCGGGATAGCCTTAGATACGCAGTATTTT
CDR3 protein: CASSGIALDTQYF

clone size: .
J gene: TRBJ1-2
V gene: TRBV4-1
D gene: .
CDR3 DNA: TGCGCCAGCAGCCAGCCTGGAAGGGGGACTGGCTACACCTTC
CDR3 protein: CASSQPGRGTGYTF

clone size: .
J gene: TRBJ2-3
V gene: TRBV7-3
D gene: TRBD2
CDR3 DNA: TGTGCCAGCAGCTCCTACCCCACTAGCGGGGGCACAGATACGCAGTATTTT
CDR3 protein: CASSSYPTSGGTDTQYF

clone size: .
J gene: TRBJ1-4
V gene: TRBV6-6
D gene: .
CDR3 DNA: TGTGCCAGCAGTTACGACTTTAATGAAAAACTGTTTTTT
CDR3 protein: CASSYDFNEKLFF

clone size: .
J gene: TRBJ1-1
V gene: TRBV11-3
D gene: .
CDR3 DNA: TGTGCCAGCAGCTTGGGCTTGAACACTGAAGCTTTCTTT
CDR3 protein: CASSLGLNTEAFF

clone size: .
J gene: TRBJ2-2
V gene: TRBV10-2
D gene: .
CDR3 DNA: TGCGCCAGCAGTGAGACGCAGGGGAACACCGGGGAGCTGTTTTTT
CDR3 protein: CASSETQGNTGELFF

clone size: .
J gene: TRBJ2-7
V gene: TRBV11-2
D gene: TRBD2
CDR3 DNA: TGTGCCAGCAGCTTCGGGGCTAGCGGGAGCAGTTCCTACTACGAGCAGTACTTC
CDR3 protein: CASSFGASGSSSYYEQYF

clone size: .
J gene: TRBJ1-1
V gene: TRBV18
D gene: TRBD1
CDR3 DNA: TGTGCCAGCTCCCATAAGGGGGTGAGGGGGCAGAACACTGAAGCTTTCTTT
CDR3 protein: CASSHKGVRGQNTEAFF

clone size: .
J gene: TRBJ2-1
V gene: TRBV9
D gene: TRBD1
CDR3 DNA: TGTGCCAGCAGCCCCAGGGGGCAGGGCCTCGGCAATGAGCAGTTCTTC
CDR3 protein: CASSPRGQGLGNEQFF

clone size: .
J gene: TRBJ1-2
V gene: TRBV5-1
D gene: TRBD1
CDR3 DNA: TGCGCCAGCAGCTTAGGGACAGGTGCATTTAACTATGGCTACACCTTC
CDR3 protein: CASSLGTGAFNYGYTF

clone size: .
J gene: TRBJ1-4
V gene: TRBV4-1
D gene: TRBD1
CDR3 DNA: TGCGCCAGCAGCCAATTGAAGGGGGCGCGGGAAAAACTGTTTTTT
CDR3 protein: CASSQLKGAREKLFF

clone size: .
J gene: TRBJ2-1
V gene: TRBV6-5
D gene: TRBD2
CDR3 DNA: TGTGCCAGCAGTCATGCGGGAGGAAAGTCGAATGAGCAGTTCTTC
CDR3 protein: CASSHAGGKSNEQFF